This T cell receptor (beta chain) was recorded in a study of regulatory and conventional T cells in RAG deficiency. The study, taken as a whole, reports: Treg unique TCR beta sequences were about 110-fold fewer in Omenn syndrome and CID/AS patients than controls. Patient subsets had shorter CDR3s; Omenn Treg-Tconv overlap exceeded 80%.

Measured with immunoSEQ multiplex PCR; TCRdb has only the in-frame clones, and not every one. The sample has 30,000 to 35,000 clones; around 76% are singletons. Concerning this clone: Its specificity is not known.

The sorted conventional CD4+ T cells were CD25-low and CD127-high, with genomic DNA sequenced. This sample also appeared in a second study, on regulatory T cells. As that study records: The PCR used 52 TRBV and 13 TRBJ primers.

The clonotype comes from a human donor in good health. Sequencing was performed on CD4+ effector T cells sorted from blood.

DNA of the CDR3: TGTGCCTGGAGTCTCCCCCCACGAGGGGCATTTGGCTACACCTTC. Protein product: CAWSLPPRGAFGYTF. The chain uses TRBV30 and TRBJ1-2; D is perhaps TRBD1 (5 bases). Germline V CDR1 and CDR2: GTSNPN, SVGIG (reference sequence). Trimming cost V 2 bases and J 7 bases, with 20 bases left between them. The CDR3 is 15 residues long.